A single T cell receptor beta chain is shown here with its context. It has no known antigen specificity. Per-nucleotide qualities are absent, and no much larger clonotype sits a single base away. This record comes from a study of OX40 agonist ivuxolimab in advanced cancers. Background on the whole study: Ivuxolimab was an agonistic, fully human IgG2 monoclonal antibody directed against OX40 (CD134), a costimulatory receptor. Intravenous ivuxolimab was administered to patients every 2 weeks at six dose levels: 0.01, 0.1, 0.3, 1.5, 3 and 10 mg/kg. Among the approximately 54 dose-escalation patients, around 19 had hepatocellular carcinoma, some 15 melanoma, 9 renal cell carcinoma and 9 head and neck cancer. In the dose-escalation cohort, around four fifths of patients were male, and the mean age was 60 years with a range of roughly 23 to 79. Patients were allowed to have had prior anti-PD-1, anti-PD-L1 or anti-CTLA-4 therapy, and 30% to 50% of the dose-escalation patients had previously received checkpoint inhibitors. Partial responses occurred in three dose-escalation patients, of whom one had hepatocellular carcinoma and two had cutaneous melanoma. The point of sequencing TCRbeta in the periphery was to test whether ivuxolimab changed TCR sequence diversity and drove clonal T-cell expansion. The paper describes the monotherapy dose-escalation part (N of about 47 patients) of the phase I trial of ivuxolimab.

Genomic DNA was isolated from the sorted cells so that the TCRbeta CDR3 region could be sequenced. TCRbeta CDR3 regions were sequenced using the immunoSEQ Assay. The table comes from immuneACCESS by way of TCRdb, which keeps in-frame sequences with V and J called. Part of the clones is missing from these tables; in studies checked, under half for an unresolved V gene and the rest for unknown reasons. The sample table records tens of thousands of clones; approximately 85% of these occur just once. More than 3.5% of the sample belongs to the ten largest clones. The trial excluded patients who had a history of autoimmune disease or were on systemic immunosuppression. In every dose cohort, peripheral blood was drawn for TCR sequencing at baseline, cycle 4 day 1, and cycle 7 day 1. Samples came from an open-label, multicenter, first-in-human phase I dose-escalation trial of ivuxolimab. Adults with locally advanced or metastatic head and neck squamous cell, hepatocellular, melanoma or renal cell carcinoma were enrolled in the trial. Before TCR sequencing, CD4+ T cells and CD8+ T cells from peripheral blood were sorted into separate populations.

Overall results and qualifications from the work: Low levels of normalized T-cell clonal expansion were also seen in some nonresponding patients. After ivuxolimab, CD8+ T cells had more expanded clones than CD4+ T cells on average. In the 0.1-3.0 mg/kg groups, partial responders were among the patients with the lowest normalized peripheral clonal expansion, particularly in CD8+ T cells. At doses of 0.1 to 3.0 mg/kg, clonal expansion of both CD4+ and CD8+ blood T cells was observed from baseline to week 6. The antigen specificity of the clonally expanded peripheral T cells was not determined.

According to the germline V gene, CDR1 reads SQVTM and CDR2 reads ANQGSEA. V lost 4 bases and J lost 6 bases; the stretch between them is 12 bases long. The CDR3 covers 13 residues, taking in both the cysteine and the phenylalanine. Left in the record is the CDR3 DNA by itself, 39 bases read in frame from the first base. The rearrangement joined TRBV29-1 to TRBJ2-2, with TRBD1 as a weak D call on 6 bases. The material sequenced was CD4+ or CD8+ T cells sorted from blood, taken in a trial of the OX40 agonist ivuxolimab. The source of this sequence is an adult with an advanced solid tumor such as melanoma, head and neck, liver or kidney cancer. The DNA sequence is TGCAGCGTTGCATTACAGGGCCCCGGGGAGCTGTTTTTT. This gives the protein CSVALQGPGELFF.